This TCR beta chain was captured by sequencing in a study of T cell responses to AZD1222 COVID-19 vaccine. The J segment lost 7 bases and the V segment lost 7 bases, leaving 14 bases of the junction unmatched. The CDR3 has 16 amino acids. Germline V gene data show CDR1 as MNHNY and CDR2 as SVGAGI (reference sequence). TCRdb keeps only in-frame clones here, not all; method: immunoSEQ multiplex PCR. This table has some 140,000 clones, 85% to 90% appearing once. The source is an adult in good health. The material sequenced was peripheral blood, taken on day 0 of MenACWY control vaccination. The chain links TRBV6-6 to TRBJ2-2; 8 nucleotides match TRBD1. The CDR3 coding sequence is TGTGCCAGCATCCAAGGCGGGACAGGTTTTTTCGGGGAGCTGTTTTTT. It translates to CASIQGGTGFFGELFF.